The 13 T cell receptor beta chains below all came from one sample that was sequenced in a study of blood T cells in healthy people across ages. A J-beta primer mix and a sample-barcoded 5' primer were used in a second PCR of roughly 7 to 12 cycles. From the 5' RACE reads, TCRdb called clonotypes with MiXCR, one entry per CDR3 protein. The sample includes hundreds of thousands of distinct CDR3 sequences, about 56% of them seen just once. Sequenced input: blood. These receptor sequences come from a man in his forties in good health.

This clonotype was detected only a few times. This CDR3 is CASSLYGSRSYEQYF. The CDR3 nucleotides read TGTGCCAGCAGTTTATATGGCTCCCGCTCCTACGAGCAGTACTTC. The chain uses TRBV27 and TRBJ2-7; D not resolved. Germline values: CDR1 MNHEY, CDR2 SMNVEV (reference sequence). Trimming removed 1 base from V and 0 bases from J, with 10 bases in between. This CDR3 spans 15 amino acids.

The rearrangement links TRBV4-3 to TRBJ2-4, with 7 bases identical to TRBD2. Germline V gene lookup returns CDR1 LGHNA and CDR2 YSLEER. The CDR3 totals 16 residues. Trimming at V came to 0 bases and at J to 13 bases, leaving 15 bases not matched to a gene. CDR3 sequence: CASSQEGGVGGYAQYF. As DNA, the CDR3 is TGCGCCAGCAGCCAAGAGGGGGGGGTTGGGGGATACGCGCAGTACTTC.

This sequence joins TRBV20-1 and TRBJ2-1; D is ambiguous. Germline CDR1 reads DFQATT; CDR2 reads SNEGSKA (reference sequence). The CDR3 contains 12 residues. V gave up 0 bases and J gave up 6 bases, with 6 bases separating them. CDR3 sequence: CSARDGRNEQFF. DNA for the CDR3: TGCAGTGCTAGAGATGGACGCAATGAGCAGTTCTTC.

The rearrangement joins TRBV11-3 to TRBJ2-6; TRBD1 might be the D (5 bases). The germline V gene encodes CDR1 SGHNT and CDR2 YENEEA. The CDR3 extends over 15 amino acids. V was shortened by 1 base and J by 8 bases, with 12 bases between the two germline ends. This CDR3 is CASSLAKGETNVLTF. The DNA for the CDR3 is TGTGCCAGCAGCTTAGCCAAAGGGGAAACCAACGTCCTGACTTTC.

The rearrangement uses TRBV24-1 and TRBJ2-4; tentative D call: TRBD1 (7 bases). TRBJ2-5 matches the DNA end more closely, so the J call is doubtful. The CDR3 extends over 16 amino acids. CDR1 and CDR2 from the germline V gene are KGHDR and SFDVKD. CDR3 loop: CATSAPNRGGAETQYF. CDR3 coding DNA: TGTGCCACCAGTGCCCCCAACAGGGGAGGCGCAGAGACCCAGTACTTC.

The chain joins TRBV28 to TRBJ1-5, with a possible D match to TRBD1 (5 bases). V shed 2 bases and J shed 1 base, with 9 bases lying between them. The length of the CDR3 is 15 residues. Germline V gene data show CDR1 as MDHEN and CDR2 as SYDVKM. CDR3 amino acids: CASSLGWDSNQPQHF. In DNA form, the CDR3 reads TGTGCCAGCAGTTTAGGTTGGGACAGCAATCAGCCCCAGCATTTT.

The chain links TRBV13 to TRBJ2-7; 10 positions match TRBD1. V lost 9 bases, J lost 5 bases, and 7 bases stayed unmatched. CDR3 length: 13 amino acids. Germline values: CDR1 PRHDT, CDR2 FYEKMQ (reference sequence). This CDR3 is CASAWTGGNEQYF. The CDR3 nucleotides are TGTGCCAGTGCGTGGACAGGGGGGAACGAGCAGTACTTC.

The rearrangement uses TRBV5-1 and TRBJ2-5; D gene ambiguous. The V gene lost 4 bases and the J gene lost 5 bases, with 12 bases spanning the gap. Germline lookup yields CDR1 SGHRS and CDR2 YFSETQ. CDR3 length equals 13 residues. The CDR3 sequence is CASSASRIETQYF. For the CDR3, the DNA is TGCGCCAGCAGCGCTTCTCGCATCGAGACCCAGTACTTC.

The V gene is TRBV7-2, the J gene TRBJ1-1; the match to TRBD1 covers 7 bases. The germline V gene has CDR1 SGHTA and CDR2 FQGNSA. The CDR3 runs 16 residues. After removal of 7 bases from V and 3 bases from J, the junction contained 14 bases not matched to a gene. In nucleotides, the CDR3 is TGTGCCAGCAAGGGGGCACCGGGGACAGCCCACACTGAAGCTTTCTTT. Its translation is CASKGAPGTAHTEAFF.

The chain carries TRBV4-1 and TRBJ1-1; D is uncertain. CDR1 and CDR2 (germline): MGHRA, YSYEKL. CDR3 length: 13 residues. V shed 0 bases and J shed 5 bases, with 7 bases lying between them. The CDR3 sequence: CASSQDLSTEAFF. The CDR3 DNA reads TGCGCCAGCAGCCAAGATCTGAGTACTGAAGCTTTCTTT.

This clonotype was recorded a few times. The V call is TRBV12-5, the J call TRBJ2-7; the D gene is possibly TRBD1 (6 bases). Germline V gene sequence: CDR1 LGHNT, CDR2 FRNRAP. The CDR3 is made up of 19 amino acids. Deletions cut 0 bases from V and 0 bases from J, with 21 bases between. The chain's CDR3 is CASGLVGVPGHLTSYEQYF. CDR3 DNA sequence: TGTGCTAGTGGTTTGGTAGGCGTTCCGGGACACCTTACCTCCTACGAGCAGTACTTC.

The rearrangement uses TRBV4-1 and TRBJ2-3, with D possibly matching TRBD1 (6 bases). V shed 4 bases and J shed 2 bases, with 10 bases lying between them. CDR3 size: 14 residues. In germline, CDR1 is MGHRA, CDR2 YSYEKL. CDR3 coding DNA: TGCGCCAGCAGCCGACAGGAAAACACAGATACGCAGTATTTT. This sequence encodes CASSRQENTDTQYF.

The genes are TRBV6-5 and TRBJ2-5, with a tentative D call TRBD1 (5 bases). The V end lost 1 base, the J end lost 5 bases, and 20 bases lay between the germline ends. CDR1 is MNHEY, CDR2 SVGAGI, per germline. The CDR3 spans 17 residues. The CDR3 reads CASSYFRTKLSAETQYF. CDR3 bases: TGTGCCAGCAGTTACTTTCGGACAAAGCTAAGTGCGGAGACCCAGTACTTC.